This T cell receptor beta chain originates from a study of tumor and adjacent non-tumor tissue in lung cancer. Study-level background: There were about twelve adenocarcinoma, a couple of squamous cell carcinoma and 1 small cell lung cancer cases.

Turning to this clonotype: The antigen remains undetermined. This may arise from a read error, as a much more abundant clone is one base away.

Study-level findings and limits: TCR diversity was significantly greater in tumor than normal lung tissue.

The CDR3 loop spans 14 amino acids. This sample's RNA came from whole unsorted tissue. TCRbeta libraries were built with three rounds of nested PCR, modified from ARM-PCR. MiXCR was run by TCRdb on the multiplex PCR reads, yielding one entry per CDR3 protein. The data show roughly 200,000 distinct CDR3 sequences, about 76% seen once. The sample comprised lung tumor tissue. The chain carries TRBV12-3 or TRBV12-4 and TRBJ2-2; D is perhaps TRBD1 or TRBD2 (5 bases each). The receptor's source is a man aged 55-75 years with non-small cell lung cancer. The CDR3 DNA follows: TGTTCCAGCAGGCCCGGGACGCCGACCGGGGAGCTGTTTTTT. Amino acid sequence: CSSRPGTPTGELFF.